The 30 T cell receptor beta chains in this list originate from one sample, sequenced in a study of immune characterization of retroperitoneal liposarcoma. In TCRdb, the PCR reads were re-called with MiXCR into one record per CDR3 protein. The sample has 10,000 to 15,000 distinct CDR3 sequences; approximately 50% are singletons. Sequencing was performed on tumor tissue. The receptors were gathered from a female donor with retroperitoneal liposarcoma.

This rearrangement joins TRBV11-2 to TRBJ2-5, with a weak D call TRBD1 (5 bases). The CDR3 runs to 15 residues. With 3 bases removed from V and 11 bases from J, the gap between germline ends came to 22 bases. Germline V gene sequence: CDR1 SGHAT, CDR2 FQNNGV. The CDR3 loop reads CASSLGQDLYNEQYF. The CDR3 DNA is TGTGCCAGCAGCTTGGGGCAGGACCTTTACAATGAGCAGTACTTC.

By proportion, this clonotype is medium-sized (0.01 to 0.1%). The rearrangement uses TRBV7-2 and TRBJ2-1, with TRBD2 matching over 9 bases. In germline, CDR1 is SGHTA, CDR2 FQGNSA. V shed 3 bases and J 10 bases; nucleotides not matched to a gene: 7. This CDR3 has 14 amino acids. The CDR3 loop reads CASSFSGSTYEQFF. CDR3 DNA: TGTGCCAGCAGCTTTAGCGGGAGCACCTACGAGCAGTTCTTC.

The CDR3 region is CASRPGQGFGTQYF. The CDR3 DNA sequence: TGTGCCAGCAGACCGGGACAGGGGTTTGGGACCCAGTACTTC. This chain connects TRBV27 to TRBJ2-5, with 10 bases identical to TRBD1. CDR1 MNHEY and CDR2 SMNVEV come from the germline V gene (reference sequence). This CDR3 contains 14 residues. V trimming: 6 bases; J trimming: 7 bases; junction bases outside the gene matches: 8.

This clonotype has only a few counts. The J gene is TRBJ2-5, the V gene TRBV6-5; tentatively, D is TRBD1 (6 bases). The ends were cut back, 0 bases at V and 7 bases at J, with 15 bases in the middle. Germline V gene data show CDR1 as MNHEY and CDR2 as SVGAGI. This CDR3 comprises 15 residues. Written as DNA, the CDR3 is TGTGCCAGCAGTTACTCGAACACAGGGCCACGGACCCAGTACTTC. This gives the protein CASSYSNTGPRTQYF.

The CDR3 reads CASSLGGGENTIYF. Written as DNA, the CDR3 is TGTGCCAGCAGCCTAGGGGGCGGGGAGAACACCATATATTTT. The chain is built from TRBV7-6 and TRBJ1-1, with 7 positions matching TRBD1. The J call may be faulty, since TRBJ1-3 better matches the DNA end. Germline-derived CDR1 and CDR2 are SGHVS and FNYEAQ. The CDR3 is 14 amino acids.

This chain uses TRBV7-2 with TRBJ1-2, with D possibly being TRBD1 (5 bases). CDR3 length: 14 amino acids. Germline-derived CDR1 and CDR2 are SGHTA and FQGNSA. With 3 bases removed from V and 0 bases from J, the gap between germline ends came to 8 bases. CDR3 DNA sequence: TGTGCCAGCAGCTTGGGGGAGACTAACTATGGCTACACCTTC. Its translation: CASSLGETNYGYTF.

This clonotype was detected only once. The V and J genes are TRBV11-2 and TRBJ2-3; TRBD1 matches at 10 bases. The J call may be incorrect, as the DNA end agrees better with TRBJ2-7. CDR3 size: 18 residues. Germline V gives CDR1 SGHAT, CDR2 FQNNGV. CDR3 DNA: TGTGCCAGCAGCTTAGGTCTCACCGGGACAGGGGTCCACAATGAGCAGTACTTC. Its translation: CASSLGLTGTGVHNEQYF.

Details on this clonotype: A junction end diverges from the germline sequence, so it may reflect a read error. This chain uses TRBV12-3 or TRBV12-4 with TRBJ2-3; TRBD1 or TRBD2 may be the D gene (5 bases each). The CDR3 contains 15 residues. CDR3 bases: TGTGCCAGCAGACCCGGGGCCAGATCAGACAATGAGCAGTACTTT. Translated, it gives CASRPGARSDNEQYF.

This chain links TRBV27 with TRBJ2-5, with 9 bases aligning to TRBD2. The tail of the sequence fits TRBJ2-7 better, so the J call may be wrong. CDR1 is MNHEY and CDR2 is SMNVEV in the germline V gene (reference sequence). The CDR3 sequence is 15 residues long. This CDR3 reads CASSYLAGSSYEQYF. Written as DNA, the CDR3 is TGTGCCAGCAGTTACCTAGCGGGAAGTTCCTACGAGCAGTACTTC.

V is TRBV6-8 and J is TRBJ2-1; D not certain. The J call may be wrong; the DNA end is better matched by TRBJ2-7. In germline, CDR1 is MNHGY, CDR2 SAAAGT. This CDR3 is 11 amino acids long. The CDR3: CASSSTARQYF. The CDR3 coding sequence is TGTGCCAGCAGCTCGACTGCACGGCAGTACTTC.

This clonotype counts as medium-sized. The CDR3 DNA reads as TGTGCCAGCAGTGAGACACAAAAACTAGCGGGGGTCCCCTACGAGCAGTACTTC. Residues: CASSETQKLAGVPYEQYF. The chain carries TRBV12-3 or TRBV12-4 and TRBJ2-7, with 11 bases that match TRBD2. The CDR3 has 18 amino acids. V dropped 5 bases and J dropped 2; count of bases not matched to a gene: 14.

This clonotype came up a few times. The chain combines TRBV12-3 or TRBV12-4 with TRBJ2-1; the D gene is possibly TRBD1 (6 bases). CDR3 length equals 12 residues. The V and J ends lost 8 bases and 10 bases respectively, with 15 bases between them. DNA for the CDR3: TGTGCCAGCGGCTATACAGGGCTCGAGCAGTTCTTC. Its translation: CASGYTGLEQFF.

A note on this clonotype: The CDR3 ends on some other residue instead of the conserved phenylalanine or tryptophan, so this is likely a read error. The DNA is left out, because the CDR3 cannot be placed on it with certainty; the CDR3 is given as TCRdb lists it. This rearrangement joins TRBV12-3 or TRBV12-4 to TRBJ2-6. The CDR3 numbers 9 amino acids, ends counted. Here the CDR3 reads CASSPTSYQ.

This clonotype was observed a handful of times. This chain joins TRBV7-8 and TRBJ2-1; no definite D call. The CDR3 has 12 residues. Germline V gives CDR1 SGHVS, CDR2 FQNEAQ. Trimming shortened V by 1 base and J by 5 bases, and 3 bases separated the two germline ends. CDR3 protein: CASSLGDNEQFF. CDR3 DNA: TGTGCCAGCAGCTTAGGGGACAATGAGCAGTTCTTC.

This clonotype has only a few counts. The chain combines TRBV6-1 with TRBJ2-1; D unresolved. Germline V gives CDR1 MNHNS, CDR2 SASEGT. This CDR3 is 12 amino acids long. Trimming took 5 bases from V and 3 from J, leaving 5 bases between them. CDR3 DNA sequence: TGTGCCAGCAGTTCTCTCTACAATGAGCAGTTCTTC. Translating gives CASSSLYNEQFF.

This clonotype was recorded at least ten times. J is TRBJ2-1 and V is TRBV6-1; 13 nucleotides align to TRBD2. Near its end, the DNA agrees better with TRBJ2-7, so the J call may be wrong. Germline lookup yields CDR1 MNHNS and CDR2 SASEGT. The CDR3 spans 15 residues. The CDR3 DNA sequence: TGTGCCAGCACCCTAAGGACTAGCGGGAGTGGGGAGCAGTACTTC. It translates to CASTLRTSGSGEQYF.

The rearrangement uses TRBV7-4 and TRBJ2-4, with D possibly matching TRBD1 (5 bases). The J call may be faulty, since TRBJ2-5 better matches the DNA end. The CDR3 spans 15 residues. Germline V CDR1 and CDR2: SGHVT, SQSDAQ. The CDR3, as DNA: TGTGCCAGCAGCTTAGACCCAGGGATCGAAGAGACCCAGTACTTC. Translated, it gives CASSLDPGIEETQYF.

This clonotype turned up a few times. V gene TRBV28 combines with J gene TRBJ2-1; TRBD2 might be the D (6 bases). Matching the DNA end better, TRBJ2-7 makes the J call doubtful. CDR3 length equals 15 residues. The germline V gene has CDR1 MDHEN and CDR2 SYDVKM. The CDR3 DNA is TGTGCCAGCAGTTTGCGGGACTTGCTTTTGAATGAGCAGTACTTC. As protein: CASSLRDLLLNEQYF.

This chain connects TRBV7-3 to TRBJ2-3, with 8 bases identical to TRBD2. The tail of the sequence fits TRBJ2-1 better, so the J call may be wrong. The CDR3 runs to 15 residues. Germline-derived CDR1 and CDR2 are SGHTA and FQGTGA. CDR3: CASSLGTSVFTEQFF. For the CDR3, the DNA is TGTGCCAGCAGCTTAGGGACTAGTGTTTTTACTGAGCAGTTCTTC.

CDR3 sequence reads: CASLKGLAHYNEQFF. Here the CDR3 DNA reads TGTGCCAGCCTGAAAGGACTAGCGCATTACAATGAGCAGTTCTTC. The rearrangement joins TRBV6-1 to TRBJ2-1; 9 bases agree with TRBD2. Germline loops: CDR1 MNHNS, CDR2 SASEGT. This CDR3 contains 15 residues. J lost 4 bases, V lost 8 bases, and 9 bases had no gene match.

This clonotype came up a few times. The chain combines TRBV7-8 with TRBJ1-2, with D perhaps matching TRBD1 (5 bases). V was trimmed by 1 base and J by 0 bases, leaving 15 bases between them. The CDR3 contains 17 residues. The germline gives CDR1 SGHVS, CDR2 FQNEAQ. CDR3 sequence (DNA): TGTGCCAGCAGCTTAGGGGTCGTTGGGGCACCTAACTATGGCTACACCTTC. The encoded protein is CASSLGVVGAPNYGYTF.

J is TRBJ2-1 and V is TRBV11-3; a possible D gene is TRBD2 (5 bases). CDR1 SGHNT and CDR2 YENEEA come from the germline V gene. The CDR3 spans 14 residues. Trimming removed 1 base at V and 10 bases at J, with 14 bases between. The CDR3 DNA reads as TGTGCCAGCAGCTTAGGAGGGAGCTCCTACGAGCAGTTCTTC. Translation gives CASSLGGSSYEQFF.

The V call is TRBV6-1, the J call TRBJ2-2; D tentatively fits TRBD1 or TRBD2 (5 bases each). This CDR3 spans 15 amino acids. Germline V CDR1 and CDR2: MNHNS, SASEGT. The V and J ends lost 7 bases and 3 bases respectively, with 15 bases between them. In nucleotides, the CDR3 is TGTGCCAGCAAAATACCGGGACCCGACACCGGGGAGCTGTTTTTT. As protein: CASKIPGPDTGELFF.

Here the CDR3 reads CASSEAQGSSYEQYF. Written as DNA, the CDR3 is TGTGCCAGCAGTGAAGCGCAGGGGAGCTCCTACGAGCAGTACTTC. The V and J genes are TRBV6-1 and TRBJ2-1, with a weak D call TRBD1 (6 bases). The J call may be faulty, since TRBJ2-7 better matches the DNA end. From germline, CDR1 is MNHNS and CDR2 SASEGT. The CDR3 consists of 15 residues.

This rearrangement joins TRBV12-3 or TRBV12-4 to TRBJ2-5; tentative D call: TRBD1 (6 bases). Gene TRBJ2-1 matches the end of the DNA better, so the J call may be wrong. The CDR3 loop spans 14 amino acids. Here the CDR3 reads CASSLGAAKNIQFF. CDR3 coding DNA: TGTGCCAGCAGTTTGGGGGCCGCCAAAAACATTCAGTTCTTC.

The chain employs TRBV6-1 and TRBJ2-1; the match to TRBD1 covers 7 bases. The J call is in doubt because the DNA end fits TRBJ2-5 better. Germline CDR1 and CDR2: MNHNS and SASEGT. This CDR3 has 15 residues. The CDR3 nucleotides are TGTGCCAGCACTCCCCCGCAGGCAGGGGGAGAGACCCAGTACTTC. Amino acid sequence: CASTPPQAGGETQYF.

This clonotype was seen a handful of times. The chain carries TRBV25-1 and TRBJ2-3; no clear D gene. V lost 5 bases to trimming and J lost 2 bases, with 2 bases between them. CDR1 and CDR2 from the germline V gene are MGHDK and SYGVNS. The CDR3 contains 11 residues. For the CDR3, the DNA is TGTGCCAGCAGTTACACAGATACGCAGTATTTT. Translating it yields CASSYTDTQYF.

V and J are TRBV11-3 and TRBJ2-3; D possibly corresponds to TRBD2 (8 bases). The assigned J gene may be wrong: the sequence end matches TRBJ2-1 better. Germline-derived CDR1 and CDR2 are SGHNT and YENEEA. CDR3 length: 18 amino acids. The CDR3 is CASSRSTGASGSQDEQFF. In DNA, the CDR3 is TGTGCCAGCAGCCGTTCCACAGGGGCTAGCGGGTCACAAGATGAGCAGTTCTTC.

This clonotype was seen more than once but under ten times. The chain couples TRBV12-3 or TRBV12-4 to TRBJ2-3, with D hard to call. The CDR3 runs 11 residues. Trimming cost V 3 bases and J 4 bases, with 2 bases left between them. The CDR3 loop is CASSFADTQYF. DNA for the CDR3: TGTGCCAGCAGTTTTGCAGATACGCAGTATTTT.

CDR3 sequence (DNA): TGTGCCAGCAGCTTGAACAGGGGGCAGGGAGAGACCCAGTACTTC. This gives the protein CASSLNRGQGETQYF. The chain employs TRBV7-2 and TRBJ2-1; 9 bases align to TRBD1. The J call may not be correct, given that the DNA end is closer to TRBJ2-5. Per germline, CDR1 SGHTA and CDR2 FQGNSA. This CDR3 is 15 amino acids long.